This T cell receptor beta chain was retrieved from a study of blood T cell repertoires in COVID-19. Study-wide background: The United States, Italy and Spain supplied acute and convalescent COVID-19 samples. In each case, the material was cDNA or gDNA derived from T cells, B-cell-depleted T cells, or PBMCs.

Data came from immunoSEQ multiplex PCR; TCRdb stores just in-frame clones and leaves some out. The table lists about 100,000 clones, around 88% of them singletons, with 0.95% to 1.5% in the top ten. Losses at the gene ends were 7 bases for V and 6 bases for J; bases not matched to a gene: 9. The CDR3 has 14 amino acids. Germline CDR1 is SGHTA and CDR2 is FQGNSA. The TCR sequence derives from an elderly man with active or convalescent COVID-19. Source material: peripheral blood. V gene TRBV7-2 combines with J gene TRBJ2-3; TRBD2 aligns across 8 bases. The CDR3 is CASTRGLAGDTQYF. Written as DNA, the CDR3 is TGTGCCAGCACGAGGGGGTTAGCGGGGGATACGCAGTATTTT.